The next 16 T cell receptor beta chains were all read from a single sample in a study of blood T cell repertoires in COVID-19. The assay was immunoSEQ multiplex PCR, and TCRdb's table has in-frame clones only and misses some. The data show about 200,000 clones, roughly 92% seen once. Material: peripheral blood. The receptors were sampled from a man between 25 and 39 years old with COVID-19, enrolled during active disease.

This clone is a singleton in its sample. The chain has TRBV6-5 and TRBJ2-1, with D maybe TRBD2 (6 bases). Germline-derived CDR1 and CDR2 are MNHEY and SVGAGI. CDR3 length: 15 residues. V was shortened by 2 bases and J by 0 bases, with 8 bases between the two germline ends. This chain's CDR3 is CASSYAGGSYNEQFF. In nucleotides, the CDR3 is TGTGCCAGCAGTTACGCCGGGGGCTCCTACAATGAGCAGTTCTTC.

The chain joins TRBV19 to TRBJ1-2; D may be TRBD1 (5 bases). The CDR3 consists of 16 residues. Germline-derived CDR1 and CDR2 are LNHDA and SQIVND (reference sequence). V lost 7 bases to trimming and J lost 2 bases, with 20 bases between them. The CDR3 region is CASNPTVGRLNYGYTF. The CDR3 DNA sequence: TGTGCCAGTAACCCTACCGTGGGGCGGCTAAACTATGGCTACACCTTC.

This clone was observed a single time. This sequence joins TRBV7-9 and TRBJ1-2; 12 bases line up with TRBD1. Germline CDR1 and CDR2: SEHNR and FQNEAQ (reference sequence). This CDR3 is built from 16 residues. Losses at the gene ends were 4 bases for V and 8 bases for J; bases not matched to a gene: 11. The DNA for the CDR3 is TGTGCCAGCAGCTCTTCGACCGGGACAGGGGGCTTCGGCTACACCTTC. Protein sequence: CASSSSTGTGGFGYTF.

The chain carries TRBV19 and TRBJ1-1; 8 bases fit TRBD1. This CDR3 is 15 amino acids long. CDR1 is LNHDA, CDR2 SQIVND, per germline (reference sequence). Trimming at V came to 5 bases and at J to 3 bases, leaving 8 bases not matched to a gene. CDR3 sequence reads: CASSSLSGGYTEAFF. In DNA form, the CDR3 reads TGTGCCAGTAGTTCCCTCTCAGGGGGCTACACTGAAGCTTTCTTT. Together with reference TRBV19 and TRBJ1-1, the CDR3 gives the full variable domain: DGGITQSPKYLFRKEGQNVTLSCEQNLNHDAMYWYRQDPGQGLRLIYYSQIVNDFQKGDIAEGYSVSREKKESFPLTVTSAQKNPTAFYLCASSSLSGGYTEAFFGQGTRLTVV.

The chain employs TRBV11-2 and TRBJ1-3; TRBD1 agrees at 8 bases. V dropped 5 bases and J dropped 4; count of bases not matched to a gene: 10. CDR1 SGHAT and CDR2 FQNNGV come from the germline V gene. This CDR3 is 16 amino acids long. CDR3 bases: TGTGCCAGCAGCAAACCAGGGGGCTCGGGAGGAAACACCATATATTTT. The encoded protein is CASSKPGGSGGNTIYF.

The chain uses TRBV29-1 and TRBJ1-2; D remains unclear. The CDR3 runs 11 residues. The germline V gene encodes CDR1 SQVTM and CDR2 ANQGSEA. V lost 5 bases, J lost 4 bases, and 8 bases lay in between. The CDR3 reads CSVQVGYGYTF. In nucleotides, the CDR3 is TGCAGCGTTCAGGTTGGCTATGGCTACACCTTC.

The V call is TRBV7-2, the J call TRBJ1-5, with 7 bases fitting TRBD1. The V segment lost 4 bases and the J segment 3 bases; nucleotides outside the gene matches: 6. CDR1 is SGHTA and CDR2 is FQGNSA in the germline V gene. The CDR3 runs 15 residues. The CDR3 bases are TGTGCCAGCAGCTCCCGGACAGGAGTCAATCAGCCCCAGCATTTT. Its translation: CASSSRTGVNQPQHF.

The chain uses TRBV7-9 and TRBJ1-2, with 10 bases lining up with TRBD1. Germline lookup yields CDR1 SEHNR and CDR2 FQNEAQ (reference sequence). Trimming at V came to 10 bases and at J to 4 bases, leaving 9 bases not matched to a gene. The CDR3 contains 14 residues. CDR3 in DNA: TGTGCCACCAACCCGGGACAGGGGAGCTATGGCTACACCTTC. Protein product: CATNPGQGSYGYTF.

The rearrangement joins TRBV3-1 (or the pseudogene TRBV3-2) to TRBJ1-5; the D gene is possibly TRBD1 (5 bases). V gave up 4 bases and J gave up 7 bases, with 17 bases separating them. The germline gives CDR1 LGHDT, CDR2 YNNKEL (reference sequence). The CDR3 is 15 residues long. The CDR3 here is CASSPTGGTGQPQHF. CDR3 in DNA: TGTGCCAGCAGCCCGACCGGGGGGACGGGCCAGCCCCAGCATTTT.

CDR3 in amino acids: CASSTGGGELFF. CDR3 nucleotides: TGCGCCAGCAGCACCGGCGGAGGGGAGCTGTTTTTT. The V and J genes are TRBV5-1 and TRBJ2-2; no clear D gene. Germline V gives CDR1 SGHRS, CDR2 YFSETQ. The ends were cut back, 4 bases at V and 8 bases at J, with 9 bases in the middle. The CDR3 has 12 amino acids.

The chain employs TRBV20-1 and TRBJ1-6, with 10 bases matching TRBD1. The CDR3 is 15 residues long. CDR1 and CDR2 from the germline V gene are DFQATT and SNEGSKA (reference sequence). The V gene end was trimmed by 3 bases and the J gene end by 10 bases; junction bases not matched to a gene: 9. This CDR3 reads CSASAGTGVQSPLHF. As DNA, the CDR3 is TGCAGTGCTAGTGCTGGGACAGGGGTACAGTCACCCCTCCACTTT.

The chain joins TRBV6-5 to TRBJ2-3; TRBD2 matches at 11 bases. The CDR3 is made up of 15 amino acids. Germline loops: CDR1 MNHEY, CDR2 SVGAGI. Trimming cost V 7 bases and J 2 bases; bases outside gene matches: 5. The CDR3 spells CASNRLAGTTDTQYF. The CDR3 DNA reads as TGTGCCAGCAACCGACTAGCGGGGACCACAGATACGCAGTATTTT.

DNA of the CDR3: TGTGCCAGCAGTGAAGGACAGGGAAGAACGAATGAGCAGTTCTTC. It codes for CASSEGQGRTNEQFF. The genes are TRBV2 and TRBJ2-1; 7 bases map to TRBD1. The CDR3 is 15 residues long. Trimming cost V 1 base and J 7 bases; bases outside gene matches: 7. Per germline, CDR1 SNHLY and CDR2 FYNNEI.

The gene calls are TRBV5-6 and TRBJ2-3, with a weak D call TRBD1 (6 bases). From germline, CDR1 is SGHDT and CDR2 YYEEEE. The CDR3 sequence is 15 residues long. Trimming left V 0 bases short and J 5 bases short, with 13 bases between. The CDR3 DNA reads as TGTGCCAGCAGCTTGGAAGCAGGGGCGAGAGATACGCAGTATTTT. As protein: CASSLEAGARDTQYF. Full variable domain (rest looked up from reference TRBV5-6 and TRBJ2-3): DAGVTQSPTHLIKTRGQQVTLRCSPKSGHDTVSWYQQALGQGPQFIFQYYEEEERQRGNFPDRFSGHQFPNYSSELNVNALLLGDSALYLCASSLEAGARDTQYFGPGTRLTVL.

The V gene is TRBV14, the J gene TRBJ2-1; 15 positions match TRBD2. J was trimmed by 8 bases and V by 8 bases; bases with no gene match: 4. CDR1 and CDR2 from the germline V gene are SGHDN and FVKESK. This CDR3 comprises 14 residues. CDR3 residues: CASRTSGGADEQFF. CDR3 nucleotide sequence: TGTGCCAGCCGGACTAGCGGGGGGGCCGATGAGCAGTTCTTC.

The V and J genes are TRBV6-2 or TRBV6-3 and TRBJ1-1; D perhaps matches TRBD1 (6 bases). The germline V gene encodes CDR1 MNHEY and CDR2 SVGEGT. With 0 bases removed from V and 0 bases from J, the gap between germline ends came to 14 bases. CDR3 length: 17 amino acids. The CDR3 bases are TGTGCCAGCAGTTACTCGACAGGAAGTAGTTTGAACACTGAAGCTTTCTTT. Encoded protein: CASSYSTGSSLNTEAFF.